This TCR beta chain was recorded in a study of blood T cell dynamics during melanoma immunotherapy. At the level of the study: Patients with metastatic melanoma got pembrolizumab or nivolumab-ipilimumab as first-line care.

Study-wide findings and caveats: It remained unknown if the driving T cell clones were melanoma-specific.

Indicated time point: week 3, after first cycle of checkpoint inhibitor. V lost 3 bases and J 4 bases, leaving 12 bases between the germline ends. The CDR3 covers 13 residues. Germline V gene sequence: CDR1 SQVTM, CDR2 ANQGSEA. Comment on this clone: The antigen is not known.

Generated by immunoSEQ multiplex PCR, the TCRdb table keeps only in-frame clones and is missing some. The sample has 25,000 to 30,000 clones, approximately 88% seen once. This chain links TRBV29-1 with TRBJ1-1; TRBD1 might be the D (6 bases). Sample: blood, taken from a patient treated with checkpoint blockade. This TCR was sampled from a human donor with melanoma. CDR3 region: CSVDVGGGTEAFF. As DNA, the CDR3 is TGCAGCGTTGATGTAGGGGGGGGCACTGAAGCTTTCTTT.